This T cell receptor (beta chain) was sequenced for a study of T cell responses to AZD1222 COVID-19 vaccine. Second-dose recipients at about 4 or about 12 weeks were treated as one pooled group. With respect to this clone: What it recognizes is unknown.

Points from the study as a whole: Elevations in Spike-specific TCR breadth and depth followed administration of two AZD1222 doses. Spike-wide coverage was observed for vaccine-associated CD4 TCRs, with dominant responses at 160-218 and 743-854. Repertoires were sampled only after the peak T cell response.

TCRdb keeps only in-frame clones here, not all; method: immunoSEQ multiplex PCR. This table has some 110,000 clones, 89% appearing once. The CDR3 loop spans 16 amino acids. The germline gives CDR1 MDHEN, CDR2 SYDVKM. The V end lost 5 bases, the J end lost 7 bases, and 21 bases lay between the germline ends. The genes are TRBV28 and TRBJ2-1, with D perhaps TRBD2 (7 bases). The material was peripheral blood, obtained 28 days after the second AZD1222 dose. The sequence was collected from an adult who received the AZD1222 COVID-19 vaccine. The CDR3 nucleotides read TGTGCCAGCAGTCCAATCCCCCGGGGGGCGCATAATGAGCAGTTCTTC. Protein: CASSPIPRGAHNEQFF.